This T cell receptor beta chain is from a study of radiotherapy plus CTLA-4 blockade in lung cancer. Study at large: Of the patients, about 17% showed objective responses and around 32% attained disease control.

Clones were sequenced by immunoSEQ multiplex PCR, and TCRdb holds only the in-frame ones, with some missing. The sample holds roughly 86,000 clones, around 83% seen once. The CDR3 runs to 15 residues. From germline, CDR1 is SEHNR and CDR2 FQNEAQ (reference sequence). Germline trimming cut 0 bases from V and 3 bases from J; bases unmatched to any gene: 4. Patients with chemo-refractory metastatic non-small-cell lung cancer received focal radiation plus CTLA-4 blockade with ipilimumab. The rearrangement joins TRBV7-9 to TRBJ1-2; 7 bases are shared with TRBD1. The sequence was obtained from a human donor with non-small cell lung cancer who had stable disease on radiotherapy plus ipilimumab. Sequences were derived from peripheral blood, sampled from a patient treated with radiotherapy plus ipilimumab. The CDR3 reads CASSLARGPYYGYTF. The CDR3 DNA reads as TGTGCCAGCAGCTTAGCTAGGGGGCCCTACTATGGCTACACCTTC.